The 6 T cell receptor delta chains below come from one sample, sequenced in a study of γδ T cells in repeated Plasmodium falciparum infection. TCRdb re-called clones from the multiplex PCR reads using CATT. The profile shows some 100,000 delta-chain clones, over 1.3% of them singletons. Gammadelta T cells were flow-sorted from PBMC into Vgamma9/Vdelta2+ and Vdelta2-negative populations for bulk analysis. The sample comprised gamma-delta T cells from blood. The source of these receptors is a pool of human donors (malaria-infected and uninfected, not separated).

Points on this clone: TCRdb has a much larger clone's protein, which differs at residue 8 from the translation of this DNA, likely because of a read error; what is shown is the protein translated from the DNA. The chain couples TRDV2 to TRDJ1, with 7 bases aligning to TRDD3. Matching the DNA to germline supplied the J gene, which TCRdb does not give. This CDR3 is 16 amino acids long. The V gene end was trimmed by 3 bases and the J gene end by 3 bases; junction bases not matched to a gene: 12. In germline, CDR1 is GEAIGNYY, CDR2 EKD. The CDR3 is CACDVWGVGWADKLIF. DNA for the CDR3: TGTGCCTGTGACGTCTGGGGGGTAGGGTGGGCCGATAAACTCATCTTT.

A remark on this clone: The protein TCRdb lists belongs to a much larger clone and differs from this DNA's translation at residue 12, which points to a read error; the protein shown is made from the DNA. The J gene is TRDJ1, the V gene TRDV1; 9 bases map to TRDD3. In the absence of a J gene in TCRdb, the DNA was matched to germline to assign it here. Per the germline V gene, CDR1 is TSWWSYY and CDR2 is QGS. The CDR3 is 17 residues long. Trimming removed 9 bases from V and 3 bases from J; junction bases left unmatched: 17. The CDR3 is CALVSPGGCKDADKLIF. CDR3 coding DNA: TGTGCTCTCGTCTCGCCTGGGGGATGCAAAGACGCCGATAAACTCATCTTT.

This clone was found a few times. The protein in TCRdb stems from a much larger clone and differs at residue 10 from this DNA's translation, likely a read error; here the protein is translated from the DNA. V is TRDV2 and J is TRDJ1, with 8 bases matching TRDD3. Here the J gene was assigned by germline matching of the DNA, as TCRdb has none. The J segment lost 0 bases and the V segment lost 2 bases, leaving 19 bases of the junction unmatched. The CDR3 consists of 20 residues. Germline V gene lookup returns CDR1 GEAIGNYY and CDR2 EKD. This chain's CDR3 is CACDKLGVTGQGSYTDKLIF. In DNA form, the CDR3 reads TGTGCCTGTGACAAACTGGGGGTTACCGGACAGGGGAGTTACACCGATAAACTCATCTTT.

This clone was seen more than once but under ten times. TCRdb records a much larger clone's protein for this DNA, with a difference at residue 9 that likely arises from a read error; the protein given is the translation of the DNA. This rearrangement joins TRDV2 to TRDJ1; 9 bases fit TRDD3. The V and J ends lost 0 bases and 2 bases, in that order; junction bases with no gene match: 6. Germline V gene data show CDR1 as GEAIGNYY and CDR2 as EKD. The CDR3 extends over 16 amino acids. This CDR3 is CACDTVGDIETDKLIF. CDR3 DNA: TGTGCCTGTGACACCGTGGGGGATATTGAGACCGATAAACTCATCTTT.

V is TRDV1 and J is TRDJ1, with 9 bases that match TRDD3. TCRdb does not report a J gene; here it was assigned by matching the DNA to germline references. Unmatched junction bases numbered 27, after V lost 3 bases and J lost 7 bases. The CDR3 totals 21 residues. CDR1 is TSWWSYY and CDR2 is QGS in the germline V gene. CDR3 loop: CALGEPLPIGPLGDNLGKLIF. Written as DNA, the CDR3 is TGTGCTCTTGGGGAGCCCCTCCCTATCGGCCCATTGGGGGATAACTTAGGTAAACTCATCTTT.

A remark on this clone: TCRdb's listed protein matches a much larger clone and diverges from this DNA's translation at residue 14, likely through a read error; the protein shown comes from the DNA. This rearrangement joins TRDV1 to TRDJ1, with 7 positions matching TRDD2. Assignment of the J gene here rests on matching the DNA to germline, because TCRdb gives none. Germline CDR1 TSWWSYY, CDR2 QGS. This CDR3 contains 19 residues. With V trimmed by 2 bases and J by 3 bases, 18 bases remained unmatched. CDR3 bases: TGTGCTCTTGGGGAAGCCTGCCTTCCTTACCCTCGGGGGTCCGATAAACTCATCTTT. This translates into CALGEACLPYPRGSDKLIF.